Following are 30 T cell receptor beta chains from one sample sequenced in a study of early T cells in non-severe SARS-CoV-2 infection. TCRdb itself ran the 5' RACE reads through MiXCR, one entry per CDR3 protein. This table holds tens of thousands of distinct CDR3 sequences, 10% to 15% found once. Sequences were obtained from whole blood. The origin of the receptors is an adult who was a healthcare worker with PCR-confirmed SARS-CoV-2 infection or an uninfected control (not recorded which).

This clonotype was seen more than once but under ten times. The chain joins TRBV7-2 to TRBJ2-7; the D gene is possibly TRBD1 (6 bases). V was pared by 5 bases and J by 5 bases, with 19 bases between. Germline assignment: CDR1 SGHTA and CDR2 FQGNSA. CDR3 length: 15 amino acids. The CDR3, as DNA: TGTGCCAGCAGCCCGAACGGGCAGGGGTTGAACGAGCAGTACTTC. The encoded protein is CASSPNGQGLNEQYF.

This clonotype has only a few counts. V gene TRBV5-1 combines with J gene TRBJ1-1, with a weak D call TRBD1 (6 bases). The germline gives CDR1 SGHRS, CDR2 YFSETQ. The CDR3 runs to 15 residues. The germline V and J ends were trimmed by 6 bases and 5 bases, with 20 bases remaining between them. CDR3 amino acids: CASMGSAGVRTEAFF. CDR3 DNA sequence: TGCGCCAGCATGGGGTCGGCAGGGGTGAGGACTGAAGCTTTCTTT. The whole variable domain, remainder taken from reference TRBV5-1 and TRBJ1-1, is KAGVTQTPRYLIKTRGQQVTLSCSPISGHRSVSWYQQTPGQGLQFLFEYFSETQRNKGNFPGRFSGRQFSNSRSEMNVSTLELGDSALYLCASMGSAGVRTEAFFGQGTRLTVV.

The chain couples TRBV25-1 to TRBJ2-4; 8 nucleotides line up with TRBD2. CDR1 and CDR2 (germline): MGHDK, SYGVNS. Germline trimming cut 3 bases from V and 1 base from J; bases unmatched to any gene: 2. CDR3 size: 15 residues. CDR3: CASSDGGAAKNIQYF. CDR3 coding DNA: TGTGCCAGCAGTGACGGGGGGGCGGCCAAAAACATTCAGTACTTC.

This clonotype came up many times. V is TRBV7-6 and J is TRBJ1-1; the match to TRBD1 covers 10 bases. This CDR3 comprises 15 residues. Trimming removed 5 bases from V and 3 bases from J; junction bases left unmatched: 6. Germline assignment: CDR1 SGHVS and CDR2 FNYEAQ. The CDR3 region is CASSPPGTGDTEAFF. The CDR3 DNA reads TGTGCCAGCAGCCCGCCCGGGACAGGGGACACTGAAGCTTTCTTT.

The rearrangement joins TRBV5-4 to TRBJ2-5, with D possibly being TRBD1 (5 bases). V shed 1 base and J shed 4 bases, with 8 bases lying between them. There are 13 residues in the CDR3. CDR1 is SGHNT and CDR2 is YYREEE in the germline V gene (reference sequence). CDR3 region: CASSLQGTETQYF. The CDR3 nucleotides are TGTGCCAGCAGCTTGCAGGGTACAGAGACCCAGTACTTC.

This clonotype was detected a few times. The V and J genes are TRBV11-2 and TRBJ2-7; 12 bases align to TRBD2. Per the germline V gene, CDR1 is SGHAT and CDR2 is FQNNGV. Trimming removed 4 bases from V and 6 bases from J; junction bases left unmatched: 7. This CDR3 region has 15 residues. The CDR3 nucleotides are TGTGCCAGCAGCTCATCGACTAGCGGGGGTCTCGAGCAGTACTTC. Protein product: CASSSSTSGGLEQYF.

This clonotype was recorded at least ten times. The V and J genes are TRBV2 and TRBJ2-5; D ambiguous. In germline, CDR1 is SNHLY, CDR2 FYNNEI. Between the trimmed V and J ends, which lost 6 bases and 3 bases, there was a span of 8 bases. The CDR3 contains 12 residues. The DNA for the CDR3 is TGTGCCAGCAGCGAGGACGAAGAGACCCAGTACTTC. This encodes CASSEDEETQYF.

The chain recombines TRBV12-3 or TRBV12-4 with TRBJ1-1, with D hard to call. The length of the CDR3 is 13 residues. Trimming stripped 4 bases from V and 7 bases from J, with 13 bases between. CDR3 sequence (DNA): TGTGCCAGCAGTTCACCGCGCGAGATTGAAGCTTTCTTT. Translated: CASSSPREIEAFF.

V is TRBV11-2 and J is TRBJ1-4; TRBD1 matches 7 bases. This CDR3 is built from 13 residues. CDR1 and CDR2 from the germline V gene are SGHAT and FQNNGV. Trimming removed 10 bases from V and 7 bases from J; junction bases left unmatched: 9. CDR3 bases: TGTGCCACTCGCAGGGGGGGTAGTGAAAAACTGTTTTTT. Its translation is CATRRGGSEKLFF.

The rearrangement joins TRBV6-1 to TRBJ1-5; no clear D gene. The length of the CDR3 is 14 residues. Per the germline V gene, CDR1 is MNHNS and CDR2 is SASEGT. V shed 2 bases and J shed 5 bases, with 10 bases lying between them. CDR3 amino acids: CASSESRRDQPQHF. CDR3 in DNA: TGTGCCAGCAGTGAAAGTCGTCGAGATCAGCCCCAGCATTTT.

There are many counts of this clonotype. This chain joins TRBV11-2 and TRBJ2-5; no clear D gene. The CDR3 sequence is 14 residues long. V lost 2 bases and J lost 2, with 9 bases in between. CDR1 is SGHAT and CDR2 is FQNNGV in the germline V gene. CDR3 nucleotide sequence: TGTGCCAGCAGCTTAAACTGGGGACAAGAGACCCAGTACTTC. Amino acids: CASSLNWGQETQYF.

This chain links TRBV18 with TRBJ2-6; D remains ambiguous. This CDR3 contains 16 residues. Germline V lookup: CDR1 KGHSH, CDR2 LQKENI. Between the trimmed V and J ends, which lost 3 bases and 4 bases, there was a span of 13 bases. CDR3 bases: TGTGCCAGCTCACCTCTGGGCATTACCGGGGCCAACGTCCTGACTTTC. Its protein product is CASSPLGITGANVLTF.

This clonotype has a count of ten or more. The chain links TRBV9 to TRBJ1-1, with a possible D match to TRBD1 (6 bases). Germline CDR1 SGDLS, CDR2 YYNGEE. The V end was cut by 2 bases, the J end by 1 base, with 9 bases between. This CDR3 is built from 14 residues. The CDR3 spells CASSVMTGNTEAFF. The CDR3 DNA follows: TGTGCCAGCAGCGTCATGACAGGGAACACTGAAGCTTTCTTT.

V and J are TRBV28 and TRBJ1-4; possible D gene TRBD1, 5 bases. This CDR3 is 15 amino acids long. Trimming stripped 6 bases from V and 3 bases from J, with 14 bases between. Germline V gives CDR1 MDHEN, CDR2 SYDVKM. The CDR3 sequence is CASSPATGANEKLFF. CDR3 DNA sequence: TGTGCCAGCAGCCCCGCCACGGGGGCTAATGAAAAACTGTTTTTT.

The V gene is TRBV6-4, the J gene TRBJ2-3; 10 bases align to TRBD2. Germline loops: CDR1 MRHNA, CDR2 SNTAGT. With V trimmed by 0 bases and J by 4 bases, 1 base remained unmatched. The CDR3 is made up of 15 amino acids. CDR3 sequence: CASSDSSGGPDTQYF. CDR3 nucleotide sequence: TGTGCCAGCAGTGACTCTAGCGGGGGGCCAGATACGCAGTATTTT.

This clonotype was detected many times. The rearrangement joins TRBV18 to TRBJ1-5, with no clear D. The CDR3 is 15 amino acids. CDR1 and CDR2 (germline): KGHSH, LQKENI. V was shortened by 2 bases and J by 1 base, with 9 bases between the two germline ends. CDR3 sequence: CASSPMGWSNQPQHF. The CDR3 region has the DNA TGTGCCAGCTCACCAATGGGGTGGAGCAATCAGCCCCAGCATTTT.

This clonotype has more than one count but fewer than ten. This chain joins TRBV7-9 and TRBJ2-5, with TRBD2 matching 13 bases. CDR1 and CDR2 (germline): SEHNR, FQNEAQ (reference sequence). The CDR3 runs to 15 residues. Trimming took 5 bases from V and 3 from J; bases not matched to a gene: 3. CDR3 loop: CASSDGTSGEETQYF. The CDR3 DNA follows: TGTGCCAGCAGCGACGGGACTAGCGGGGAAGAGACCCAGTACTTC.

This clonotype was recorded a few times. The rearrangement uses TRBV7-8 and TRBJ1-2; D might be TRBD1 (6 bases). This CDR3 comprises 13 residues. Trimming left V 4 bases short and J 8 bases short, with 14 bases between. Germline CDR1 is SGHVS and CDR2 is FQNEAQ. The CDR3 DNA reads TGTGCCAGCAGCTGGAACAGGGCAGGCGGCTACACCTTC. Translated: CASSWNRAGGYTF.

The chain employs TRBV20-1 and TRBJ2-7; no definite D call. The CDR3 is 15 residues long. V shed 3 bases and J shed 0 bases, with 15 bases lying between them. The germline V gene encodes CDR1 DFQATT and CDR2 SNEGSKA (reference sequence). This CDR3 is CSARGLANPSYEQYF. DNA of the CDR3: TGCAGTGCTAGGGGTCTCGCAAACCCCTCCTACGAGCAGTACTTC.

This clonotype was seen many times. The chain employs TRBV18 and TRBJ2-2; TRBD1 matches 7 bases. CDR1 is KGHSH, CDR2 LQKENI, per germline. The CDR3 covers 15 residues. Unmatched junction bases numbered 2, after V lost 3 bases and J lost 1 base. CDR3 DNA sequence: TGTGCCAGCTCACCGCGACAGGGGAACACCGGGGAGCTGTTTTTT. Its translation: CASSPRQGNTGELFF. Combining the CDR3 with reference TRBV18 and TRBJ2-2 gives the whole variable domain NAGVMQNPRHLVRRRGQEARLRCSPMKGHSHVYWYRQLPEEGLKFMVYLQKENIIDESGMPKERFSAEFPKEGPSILRIQQVVRGDSAAYFCASSPRQGNTGELFFGEGSRLTVL.

This clonotype turned up a few times. The CDR3 DNA is TGTGCCAGCAGCGTGAGTATAAACACCGGGGAGCTGTTTTTT. It encodes CASSVSINTGELFF. The chain is built from TRBV9 and TRBJ2-2; D ambiguous. V lost 2 bases, J lost 2 bases, and 7 bases lay in between. The CDR3 loop spans 14 amino acids. CDR1 and CDR2 (germline): SGDLS, YYNGEE. The complete variable domain, with remaining parts taken from reference TRBV9 and TRBJ2-2, reads DSGVTQTPKHLITATGQRVTLRCSPRSGDLSVYWYQQSLDQGLQFLIQYYNGEERAKGNILERFSAQQFPDLHSELNLSSLELGDSALYFCASSVSINTGELFFGEGSRLTVL.

This clonotype showed up just a few times. The chain employs TRBV6-4 and TRBJ1-2; weak D call: TRBD1 (6 bases). V lost 6 bases and J lost 5, with 16 bases in between. The CDR3 length is 14 residues. The V gene's germline CDR1 is MRHNA and CDR2 SNTAGT. CDR3 nucleotide sequence: TGTGCCAGCAGCCCGACGACAGGAAAGTATGGCTACACCTTC. This encodes CASSPTTGKYGYTF.

There are a few counts of this clonotype. J is TRBJ2-3 and V is TRBV10-3; D is unclear. From germline, CDR1 is ENHRY and CDR2 SYGVKD. The CDR3 has 11 amino acids. The V and J ends lost 10 bases and 0 bases respectively, with 5 bases between them. CDR3 coding DNA: TGTGCCAGCACTAGCACAGATACGCAGTATTTT. This translates into CASTSTDTQYF.

J is TRBJ1-1 and V is TRBV18; no clear D. Germline loops: CDR1 KGHSH, CDR2 LQKENI. The ends were cut back, 5 bases at V and 4 bases at J, with 14 bases in the middle. The CDR3 contains 14 residues. The CDR3 bases are TGTGCCAGCTCAGTGGTCTCTTTGGGCACTGAAGCTTTCTTT. This sequence encodes CASSVVSLGTEAFF. The entire variable domain, with the rest obtained from reference TRBV18 and TRBJ1-1, is as follows: NAGVMQNPRHLVRRRGQEARLRCSPMKGHSHVYWYRQLPEEGLKFMVYLQKENIIDESGMPKERFSAEFPKEGPSILRIQQVVRGDSAAYFCASSVVSLGTEAFFGQGTRLTVV.

This clonotype was found a few times. Its ends do not fully match the called genes, so a read error is possible. In DNA, the CDR3 is TGTGCCAGCAGCTTTGGGACTGTCGTCTCCTACGAGCGGTACTTC. This codes for CASSFGTVVSYERYF. This chain uses TRBV11-2 with TRBJ2-7; TRBD2 is a possible D gene (6 bases). The germline gives CDR1 SGHAT, CDR2 FQNNGV. This CDR3 region has 15 residues. The variable domain in full, completed from reference TRBV11-2 and TRBJ2-7, reads EAGVAQSPRYKIIEKRQSVAFWCNPISGHATLYWYQQILGQGPKLLIQFQNNGVVDDSQLPKDRFSAERLKGVDSTLKIQPAKLEDSAVYLCASSFGTVVSYERYFGPGTRLTVT.

This clonotype was observed many times. Written as DNA, the CDR3 is TGTGCCAGCAGCTTCGAGAGACCCGGCGAGCAGTACTTC. Amino acid sequence: CASSFERPGEQYF. The V and J genes are TRBV5-4 and TRBJ2-7, with D hard to call. Germline V lookup: CDR1 SGHNT, CDR2 YYREEE (reference sequence). CDR3 length equals 13 residues. V gave up 2 bases and J gave up 6 bases, with 12 bases separating them.

This clonotype appeared a few times. This rearrangement joins TRBV10-3 to TRBJ1-1; D might be TRBD1 (5 bases). The V and J ends lost 2 bases and 5 bases respectively, with 15 bases between them. This CDR3 contains 15 residues. Germline assignment: CDR1 ENHRY and CDR2 SYGVKD. CDR3 nucleotides: TGTGCCATCAGTGAGGAGCGGGGGGTGAGGACTGAAGCTTTCTTT. Its protein product is CAISEERGVRTEAFF.

The chain carries TRBV19 and TRBJ1-2; D unclear. V was clipped by 7 bases and J by 4 bases, with 13 bases between them. CDR1 LNHDA and CDR2 SQIVND come from the germline V gene (reference sequence). This CDR3 contains 13 residues. In DNA form, the CDR3 reads TGTGCCAGTACGGGAGGACCCACCTATGGCTACACCTTC. Translation: CASTGGPTYGYTF.

CDR3 residues: CASSRGDEDTQYF. The DNA of the CDR3 is TGCGCCAGCAGCCGGGGGGATGAAGATACGCAGTATTTT. The chain joins TRBV5-1 to TRBJ2-3; 7 bases fit TRBD2. Germline loops: CDR1 SGHRS, CDR2 YFSETQ. With 4 bases clipped from V and 5 bases from J, the junction kept 4 bases outside the gene matches. This CDR3 comprises 13 residues. The complete variable domain, with remaining parts taken from reference TRBV5-1 and TRBJ2-3, reads KAGVTQTPRYLIKTRGQQVTLSCSPISGHRSVSWYQQTPGQGLQFLFEYFSETQRNKGNFPGRFSGRQFSNSRSEMNVSTLELGDSALYLCASSRGDEDTQYFGPGTRLTVL.

The chain joins TRBV12-3 or TRBV12-4 to TRBJ2-7; no clear D gene. Trimming removed 7 bases at V and 6 bases at J, with 16 bases between. CDR3 size: 13 residues. The CDR3 DNA reads as TGTGCCAGCACCCAGTCCCCCCCTCTCGAGCAGTACTTC. Its translation is CASTQSPPLEQYF.